These 31 T cell receptor beta chains were all obtained from the same sample, sequenced in a study of blood T cell repertoires in COVID-19. Here immunoSEQ multiplex PCR was the method, and the copy in TCRdb shows in-frame clones only, minus some. The repertoire includes hundreds of thousands of clones, 80% to 90% of them detected once, and 0.2% to 0.3% sits in the top ten. The sequenced sample was peripheral blood. These receptors were taken from a young woman with acute or convalescent COVID-19.

This chain uses TRBV5-1 with TRBJ2-7; D is perhaps TRBD1 (6 bases). From germline, CDR1 is SGHRS and CDR2 YFSETQ. V gave up 1 base and J gave up 1 base, with 12 bases separating them. CDR3 size: 15 residues. This chain's CDR3 is CASSLQWGPSYEQYF. The CDR3 DNA follows: TGCGCCAGCAGCTTGCAGTGGGGGCCTTCCTACGAGCAGTACTTC. The full variable domain, with the rest looked up from reference TRBV5-1 and TRBJ2-7, is KAGVTQTPRYLIKTRGQQVTLSCSPISGHRSVSWYQQTPGQGLQFLFEYFSETQRNKGNFPGRFSGRQFSNSRSEMNVSTLELGDSALYLCASSLQWGPSYEQYFGPGTRLTVT.

J is TRBJ1-1 and V is TRBV27; D remains ambiguous. CDR1 is MNHEY and CDR2 is SMNVEV in the germline V gene (reference sequence). V lost 3 bases and J lost 1, with 6 bases in between. The CDR3 runs 13 residues. The DNA for the CDR3 is TGTGCCAGCAGTTTTGGAGGGAACACTGAAGCTTTCTTT. Translating it yields CASSFGGNTEAFF.

The chain employs TRBV6-5 and TRBJ2-7, with 7 bases lining up with TRBD1. Trimming took 4 bases from V and 3 from J; bases not matched to a gene: 6. Per the germline V gene, CDR1 is MNHEY and CDR2 is SVGAGI. There are 14 residues in the CDR3. In DNA, the CDR3 is TGTGCCAGCAGTTCCTACAGGGGCGGCTACGAGCAGTACTTC. Its translation: CASSSYRGGYEQYF.

This clone was recorded once. The chain recombines TRBV19 with TRBJ2-5; TRBD2 aligns across 7 bases. This CDR3 has 15 residues. The V segment lost 5 bases and the J segment 1 base; nucleotides outside the gene matches: 7. Germline CDR1 reads LNHDA; CDR2 reads SQIVND (reference sequence). This CDR3 is CASSSSGGPQETQYF. The CDR3 DNA reads as TGTGCCAGTAGTTCTAGCGGAGGTCCCCAAGAGACCCAGTACTTC.

The rearrangement links TRBV30 to TRBJ1-3; possible D gene TRBD1, 5 bases. The CDR3 has 17 residues. Germline CDR1 and CDR2: GTSNPN and SVGIG (reference sequence). Trimming took 0 bases from V and 0 from J, leaving 15 bases between them. The CDR3 here is CAWSVLEGTLSGNTIYF. The CDR3 DNA reads TGTGCCTGGAGTGTACTCGAGGGGACTCTCTCTGGAAACACCATATATTTT.

CDR3 in amino acids: CASSQEGQTSYEQYF. CDR3 in DNA: TGCGCCAGCAGCCAAGAGGGCCAGACCTCCTACGAGCAGTACTTC. V gene TRBV4-3 combines with J gene TRBJ2-7; D is undetermined. V dropped 0 bases and J dropped 0 bases, with 9 bases sitting between them. The CDR3 runs to 15 residues. Germline CDR1 reads LGHNA; CDR2 reads YSLEER.

The chain recombines TRBV11-2 with TRBJ1-2; possible D gene TRBD1, 5 bases. The length of the CDR3 is 13 residues. Germline CDR1 reads SGHAT; CDR2 reads FQNNGV. Deletions cut 1 base from V and 6 bases from J, with 9 bases between. The CDR3 is CASSLGSGNGYTF. Written as DNA, the CDR3 is TGTGCCAGCAGCTTAGGGTCAGGGAATGGCTACACCTTC.

The chain has TRBV27 and TRBJ1-1; D uncertain. Germline V gene lookup returns CDR1 MNHEY and CDR2 SMNVEV (reference sequence). This CDR3 comprises 13 residues. Trimming removed 3 bases at V and 2 bases at J, with 7 bases between. Written as DNA, the CDR3 is TGTGCCAGCAGTTTTAATACAAACACTGAAGCTTTCTTT. Encoded protein: CASSFNTNTEAFF.

The rearrangement uses TRBV12-3 or TRBV12-4 and TRBJ2-1; a weak D match, TRBD2 (6 bases). V was pared by 3 bases and J by 10 bases, with 13 bases between. The CDR3 runs to 13 residues. In nucleotides, the CDR3 is TGTGCCAGCAGTTTTTTAGTCCGGGGGGAGCAGTTCTTC. It specifies CASSFLVRGEQFF.

This clone has just one count. The chain combines TRBV4-2 with TRBJ1-4; 10 bases agree with TRBD1. Per the germline V gene, CDR1 is LGHNA and CDR2 is YNFKEQ. The CDR3 has 16 amino acids. The trim removed 4 bases at V and 4 bases at J, leaving 6 bases unmatched. In nucleotides, the CDR3 is TGTGCCAGCAGCCCCATCGGGGACAGGGGTAATGAAAAACTGTTTTTT. Its translation is CASSPIGDRGNEKLFF.

V gene TRBV27 combines with J gene TRBJ1-5; 7 bases fit TRBD1. Germline trimming cut 2 bases from V and 0 bases from J; bases unmatched to any gene: 10. CDR1 MNHEY and CDR2 SMNVEV come from the germline V gene (reference sequence). CDR3 size: 18 residues. The CDR3 spells CASSLPRDSLYSNQPQHF. Written as DNA, the CDR3 is TGTGCCAGCAGTTTACCCCGGGACAGTCTTTATAGCAATCAGCCCCAGCATTTT.

A remark on this clone: This same CDR3 is encoded by further DNA sequences in the sample. The V gene is TRBV9, the J gene TRBJ2-1; 7 nucleotides line up with TRBD2. The CDR3 totals 15 residues. Germline CDR1 SGDLS, CDR2 YYNGEE. The V gene end was trimmed by 2 bases and the J gene end by 0 bases; junction bases not matched to a gene: 2. The CDR3 coding sequence is TGTGCCAGCAGCGTGCGGGGGAGCTCCTACAATGAGCAGTTCTTC. It translates to CASSVRGSSYNEQFF.

V and J are TRBV11-2 and TRBJ2-7; a weak D match, TRBD1 (6 bases). The CDR3 is 13 residues long. CDR1 is SGHAT and CDR2 is FQNNGV in the germline V gene. V dropped 5 bases and J dropped 2 bases, with 10 bases sitting between them. The CDR3 DNA is TGTGCCAGCAGCCCAGGGGCCACCTACGAGCAGTACTTC. It is translated as CASSPGATYEQYF.

The chain is built from TRBV14 and TRBJ2-7, with 9 bases identical to TRBD1. The CDR3 runs to 15 residues. After removal of 4 bases from V and 2 bases from J, the junction contained 6 bases not matched to a gene. Germline CDR1 reads SGHDN; CDR2 reads FVKESK. The CDR3 is CASSPIWTGAYEQYF. CDR3 DNA sequence: TGTGCCAGCAGCCCTATCTGGACAGGGGCCTACGAGCAGTACTTC.

This chain connects TRBV7-2 to TRBJ1-1, with a weak D call TRBD1 (5 bases). V lost 5 bases to trimming and J lost 1 base, with 11 bases between them. CDR1 is SGHTA and CDR2 is FQGNSA in the germline V gene. The CDR3 spans 14 residues. Here the CDR3 DNA reads TGTGCCAGCAGCCCCCAGGGATGGAACACTGAAGCTTTCTTT. This sequence encodes CASSPQGWNTEAFF.

The chain recombines TRBV12-3 or TRBV12-4 with TRBJ1-2; D unclear. Trimming removed 5 bases from V and 4 bases from J, with 11 bases in between. The CDR3 runs 13 residues. CDR3 sequence reads: CASSTAAAYGYTF. CDR3 bases: TGTGCCAGCAGTACGGCGGCAGCCTATGGCTACACCTTC.

The table lists this clone with a count of one. V gene TRBV5-6 combines with J gene TRBJ2-2; TRBD1 is a possible D gene (5 bases). Germline-derived CDR1 and CDR2 are SGHDT and YYEEEE. Trimming stripped 2 bases from V and 7 bases from J, with 15 bases between. This CDR3 region has 15 residues. CDR3 amino acids: CASSFSQARGGELFF. The CDR3 DNA is TGTGCCAGCAGCTTTTCACAGGCTAGGGGCGGGGAGCTGTTTTTT.

V gene TRBV30 combines with J gene TRBJ1-2, with 9 bases fitting TRBD1. Germline trimming cut 2 bases from V and 4 bases from J; bases unmatched to any gene: 8. The length of the CDR3 is 15 residues. Germline V gene sequence: CDR1 GTSNPN, CDR2 SVGIG (reference sequence). The CDR3 loop reads CAWSPGTGRLYGYTF. In DNA form, the CDR3 reads TGTGCCTGGAGTCCCGGGACAGGGAGACTCTATGGCTACACCTTC. Full variable domain (missing parts from reference TRBV30 and TRBJ1-2): SQTIHQWPATLVQPVGSPLSLECTVEGTSNPNLYWYRQAAGRGLQLLFYSVGIGQISSEVPQNLSASRPQDRQFILSSKKLLLSDSGFYLCAWSPGTGRLYGYTFGSGTRLTVV.

This rearrangement joins TRBV5-4 to TRBJ1-4; D not certain. V lost 0 bases to trimming and J lost 0 bases, with 9 bases between them. The CDR3 consists of 16 residues. CDR1 and CDR2 from the germline V gene are SGHNT and YYREEE (reference sequence). CDR3 residues: CASSLGAVTTNEKLFF. CDR3 DNA sequence: TGTGCCAGCAGCTTGGGGGCCGTTACAACTAATGAAAAACTGTTTTTT.

The chain joins TRBV29-1 to TRBJ1-1; weak D call: TRBD1 (5 bases). CDR3 size: 13 residues. The ends were cut back, 6 bases at V and 3 bases at J, with 14 bases in the middle. The germline V gene encodes CDR1 SQVTM and CDR2 ANQGSEA. CDR3 bases: TGCAGCGTGGTCTTAGGGGCGGACACTGAAGCTTTCTTT. Its protein product is CSVVLGADTEAFF.

The gene calls are TRBV6-5 and TRBJ1-3; 10 nucleotides align to TRBD1. The CDR3 covers 12 residues. Germline assignment: CDR1 MNHEY and CDR2 SVGAGI. The ends lost 8 bases at V and 8 bases at J; junction bases unmatched: 3. CDR3 amino acids: CASGTGEYTIYF. In DNA, the CDR3 is TGTGCCAGCGGGACAGGGGAATACACCATATATTTT.

The chain has TRBV7-2 and TRBJ1-1, with D tentatively TRBD1 (6 bases). The V gene lost 8 bases and the J gene lost 4 bases, with 26 bases spanning the gap. Germline V lookup: CDR1 SGHTA, CDR2 FQGNSA. The CDR3 loop spans 17 amino acids. This CDR3 reads CASSLKGAGAALTEAFF. The CDR3 nucleotides read TGTGCCAGCTCCCTAAAGGGCGCGGGGGCGGCGCTCACTGAAGCTTTCTTT.

The rearrangement joins TRBV28 to TRBJ1-6, with D hard to call. Germline assignment: CDR1 MDHEN and CDR2 SYDVKM. The V gene lost 6 bases and the J gene lost 10 bases, with 13 bases spanning the gap. The CDR3 runs 13 residues. CDR3 bases: TGTGCCAGCAGGTGGGCCCGGCGCTCACCCCTCCACTTT. It encodes CASRWARRSPLHF.

This clone was counted a single time. V gene TRBV23-1 combines with J gene TRBJ1-5; D unclear. TRBV23-1 is filed as an ORF, its function uncertain. V was pared by 0 bases and J by 0 bases, with 12 bases between. The CDR3 is 17 amino acids. CDR3 DNA sequence: TGCGCCAGCAGTCAATCTGCGGCAGAACATAGCAATCAGCCCCAGCATTTT. It yields the protein CASSQSAAEHSNQPQHF.

This chain uses TRBV3-1 (or the pseudogene TRBV3-2) with TRBJ2-1, with 7 bases lining up with TRBD2. CDR3 length equals 18 residues. The junction had 17 bases not matched to a gene; V was cut back by 1 base and J by 8 bases. Looked up from germline, CDR1 is LGHDT and CDR2 is YNNKEL (reference sequence). Here the CDR3 reads CASSQVGRETSWGDEQFF. The CDR3 DNA sequence: TGTGCCAGCAGCCAAGTAGGGAGGGAGACTAGCTGGGGCGATGAGCAGTTCTTC.

V is TRBV18 and J is TRBJ1-5; D ambiguous. The germline CDR1 and CDR2 sequences are KGHSH and LQKENI. The V gene lost 3 bases and the J gene lost 0 bases, with 6 bases spanning the gap. The CDR3 runs 14 residues. For the CDR3, the DNA is TGTGCCAGCTCACCGGCGGATAGCAATCAGCCCCAGCATTTT. Protein: CASSPADSNQPQHF.

V is TRBV19 and J is TRBJ1-3; 8 nucleotides line up with TRBD1. Per germline, CDR1 LNHDA and CDR2 SQIVND (reference sequence). The CDR3 runs 14 residues. The V and J ends lost 4 bases and 9 bases, in that order; junction bases with no gene match: 8. The CDR3 coding sequence is TGTGCCAGTAGTACGACGACAGGGGTCGGCACCATATATTTT. Translating gives CASSTTTGVGTIYF.

This rearrangement joins TRBV5-4 to TRBJ1-1, with D tentatively TRBD1 (5 bases). In germline, CDR1 is SGHNT, CDR2 YYREEE (reference sequence). This CDR3 comprises 14 residues. Trimming pared 4 bases from V and 2 bases from J, leaving 12 bases between. The CDR3 DNA is TGTGCCAGCAGCCCGGGGGAACCAAACACTGAAGCTTTCTTT. Translated, it gives CASSPGEPNTEAFF.

The V gene is TRBV28, the J gene TRBJ2-1; no clear D gene. The ends were cut back, 5 bases at V and 4 bases at J, with 12 bases in the middle. The germline CDR1 and CDR2 sequences are MDHEN and SYDVKM. This CDR3 region has 14 residues. CDR3: CASSPDQAYNEQFF. The CDR3 coding sequence is TGTGCCAGCAGTCCAGACCAGGCTTACAATGAGCAGTTCTTC.

With respect to this clone: This may come from a read error, since a much larger clone is one base off. The chain links TRBV7-2 to TRBJ1-1, with a possible D match to TRBD1 (6 bases). CDR1 is SGHTA and CDR2 is FQGNSA in the germline V gene. The V end was cut by 3 bases, the J end by 5 bases, with 7 bases between. The CDR3 has 12 residues. CDR3 sequence reads: CASSLRGTEAFF. Written as DNA, the CDR3 is TGTGCCAGCAGCTTGAGGGGGACTGAAGCTTTCTTT.

The CDR3 reads CASSVARSDHEQFF. The CDR3 DNA follows: TGTGCCAGCAGCGTAGCCCGAAGCGACCATGAGCAGTTCTTC. This rearrangement joins TRBV9 to TRBJ2-1; D uncertain. The V gene's germline CDR1 is SGDLS and CDR2 YYNGEE. CDR3 length equals 14 residues. Trimming stripped 0 bases from V and 8 bases from J, with 12 bases between.